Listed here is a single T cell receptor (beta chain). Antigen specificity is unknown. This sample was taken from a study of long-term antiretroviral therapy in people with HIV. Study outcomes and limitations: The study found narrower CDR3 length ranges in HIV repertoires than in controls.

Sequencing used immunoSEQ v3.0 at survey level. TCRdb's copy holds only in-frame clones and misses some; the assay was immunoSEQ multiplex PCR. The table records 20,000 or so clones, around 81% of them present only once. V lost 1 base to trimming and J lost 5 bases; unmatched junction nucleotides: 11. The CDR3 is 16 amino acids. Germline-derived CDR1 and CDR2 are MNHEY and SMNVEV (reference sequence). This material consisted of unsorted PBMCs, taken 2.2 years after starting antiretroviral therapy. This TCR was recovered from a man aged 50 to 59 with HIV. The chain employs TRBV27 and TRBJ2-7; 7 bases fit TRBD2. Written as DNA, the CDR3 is TGTGCCAGCAGTTTATTGGTAAGCGGGACCACAGACGAGCAGTACTTC. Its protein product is CASSLLVSGTTDEQYF.